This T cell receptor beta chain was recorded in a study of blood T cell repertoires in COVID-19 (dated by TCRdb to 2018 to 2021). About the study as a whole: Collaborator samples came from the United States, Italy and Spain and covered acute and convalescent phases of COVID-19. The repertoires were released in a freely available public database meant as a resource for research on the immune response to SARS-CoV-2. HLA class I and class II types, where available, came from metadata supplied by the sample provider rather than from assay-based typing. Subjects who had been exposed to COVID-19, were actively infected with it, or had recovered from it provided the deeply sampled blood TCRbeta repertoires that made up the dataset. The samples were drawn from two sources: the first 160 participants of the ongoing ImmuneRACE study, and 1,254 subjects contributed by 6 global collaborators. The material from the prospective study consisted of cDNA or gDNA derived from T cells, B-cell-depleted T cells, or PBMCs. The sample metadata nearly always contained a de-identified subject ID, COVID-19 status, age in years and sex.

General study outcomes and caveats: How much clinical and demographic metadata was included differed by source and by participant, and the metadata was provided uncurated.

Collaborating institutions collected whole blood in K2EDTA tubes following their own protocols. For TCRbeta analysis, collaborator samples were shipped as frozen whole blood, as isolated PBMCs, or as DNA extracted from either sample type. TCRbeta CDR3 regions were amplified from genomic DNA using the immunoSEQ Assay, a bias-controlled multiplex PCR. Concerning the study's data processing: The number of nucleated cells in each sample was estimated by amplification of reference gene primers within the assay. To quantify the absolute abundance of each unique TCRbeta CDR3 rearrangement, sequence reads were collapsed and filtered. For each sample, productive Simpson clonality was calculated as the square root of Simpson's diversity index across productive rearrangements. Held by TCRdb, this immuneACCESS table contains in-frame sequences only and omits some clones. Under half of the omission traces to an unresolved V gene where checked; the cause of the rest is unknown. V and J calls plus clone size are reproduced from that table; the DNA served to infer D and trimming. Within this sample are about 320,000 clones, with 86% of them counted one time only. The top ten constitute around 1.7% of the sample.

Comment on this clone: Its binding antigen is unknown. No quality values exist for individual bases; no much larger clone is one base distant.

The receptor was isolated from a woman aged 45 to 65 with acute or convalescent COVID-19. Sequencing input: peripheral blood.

The CDR3 loop reads CASSGTSEDTQYF. The DNA sequence is TGCGCCAGCAGCGGGACTAGCGAAGATACGCAGTATTTT. The V and J genes are TRBV5-1 and TRBJ2-3; 10 junctional bases match TRBD2. At the junction V is shortened by 4 bases and J by 5 bases; bases outside the gene matches: 1. Based on the germline V gene, the CDR1 and CDR2 sequences are SGHRS and YFSETQ. Taken from cysteine to phenylalanine, the CDR3 has 13 residues. Kept here is only the CDR3 DNA, which spans 39 bases and is read in frame from base 1.